Below, 28 T cell receptor beta chains from the same sample are listed, as sequenced in a study of blood T cells in healthy people across ages. A second PCR of 7 to 11 cycles used a sample-barcoded 5' primer and a J-beta primer mix. A single record per CDR3 protein comes from TCRdb applying MiXCR to the 5' RACE reads. The data contain more than 1,400,000 distinct CDR3 sequences, around 39% of them singletons. The sample consisted of blood. The origin of the receptors is a woman under 30 in good health.

The chain has TRBV21-1 and TRBJ1-2; TRBD1 is taken as the D call from the table, unchecked against the DNA. TRBV21-1 is designated a pseudogene. The CDR3 is made up of 15 amino acids. The CDR3 DNA reads as TGTGCCAGAAGCAAATCGGGACAGACTAACTATGGCTACACCTTC. This sequence encodes CARSKSGQTNYGYTF.

This chain connects TRBV4-1 to TRBJ2-3; 8 bases are a match to TRBD1. The CDR3 length is 18 residues. Germline CDR1 MGHRA, CDR2 YSYEKL. Unmatched junction bases numbered 12, after V lost 2 bases and J lost 2 bases. The CDR3 nucleotides are TGCGCCAGCAGCCAACCCATCAAGGACAGGGAAGTCACAGATACGCAGTATTTT. It yields the protein CASSQPIKDREVTDTQYF.

A few counts support this clonotype. This chain uses TRBV15 with TRBJ2-7, with a weak D call TRBD1 (6 bases). The germline V and J ends were trimmed by 0 bases and 3 bases, with 9 bases remaining between them. This CDR3 has 14 residues. CDR1 and CDR2 from the germline V gene are LNHNV and YYDKDF (reference sequence). CDR3 sequence reads: CATSRDPGHYEQYF. CDR3 sequence (DNA): TGTGCCACCAGCAGAGATCCGGGACACTACGAGCAGTACTTC.

This clonotype has a handful of counts. This rearrangement joins TRBV11-2 to TRBJ2-5; 7 bases map to TRBD1. Losses at the gene ends were 0 bases for V and 2 bases for J; bases not matched to a gene: 6. CDR1 and CDR2 (germline): SGHAT, FQNNGV. The CDR3 sequence is 16 residues long. The CDR3 DNA is TGTGCCAGCAGCTTAGAACTGGCAGGGGGTCAAGAGACCCAGTACTTC. Protein product: CASSLELAGGQETQYF.

The gene calls are TRBV13 and TRBJ2-1; D ambiguous. The CDR3 sequence is 13 residues long. Deletions cut 5 bases from V and 7 bases from J, with 12 bases between. Germline V gene data show CDR1 as PRHDT and CDR2 as FYEKMQ (reference sequence). The CDR3 is CASSPRLGNEQFF. The CDR3 DNA reads as TGTGCCAGCAGCCCCCGGCTAGGAAATGAGCAGTTCTTC.

The CDR3: CASSFRGQVAYEQYF. DNA for the CDR3: TGTGCCAGCAGTTTTCGGGGTCAAGTAGCCTACGAGCAGTACTTC. The chain has TRBV28 and TRBJ2-7, with D perhaps TRBD2 (5 bases). Between the trimmed V and J ends, which lost 3 bases and 2 bases, there was a span of 14 bases. Germline CDR1 MDHEN, CDR2 SYDVKM. This CDR3 region has 15 residues. Full variable domain (remainder filled in from reference TRBV28 and TRBJ2-7): DVKVTQSSRYLVKRTGEKVFLECVQDMDHENMFWYRQDPGLGLRLIYFSYDVKMKEKGDIPEGYSVSREKKERFSLILESASTNQTSMYLCASSFRGQVAYEQYFGPGTRLTVT.

Of note for this clonotype: A much larger clone lies a single base off, so this may be a read error. J is TRBJ2-7 and V is TRBV29-1; 14 nucleotides agree with TRBD2. The assigned J gene may be wrong: the sequence end matches TRBJ2-4 better. CDR3 length: 19 residues. The germline V gene encodes CDR1 SQVTM and CDR2 ANQGSEA. The CDR3 loop is CSAEIVGLAGGLAKNIQYF. Written as DNA, the CDR3 is TGCAGCGCTGAAATCGTCGGACTAGCGGGGGGCCTAGCCAAAAACATTCAGTACTTC.

This clonotype showed up just a few times. The rearrangement links TRBV4-2 to TRBJ1-5, with TRBD1 identical over 8 bases. The CDR3 contains 16 residues. The germline V gene encodes CDR1 LGHNA and CDR2 YNFKEQ. J gave up 5 bases and V 1 base, and 7 bases lay outside the gene matches. CDR3 in amino acids: CASSQVSGGFYQPQHF. The DNA of the CDR3 is TGTGCCAGCAGCCAAGTCTCAGGGGGCTTTTATCAGCCCCAGCATTTT.

Only a few counts were recorded for this clonotype. V and J are TRBV10-3 and TRBJ2-1; 11 positions match TRBD2. From germline, CDR1 is ENHRY and CDR2 SYGVKD. J lost 5 bases, V lost 3 bases, and 3 bases had no gene match. CDR3 length equals 15 residues. CDR3 nucleotide sequence: TGTGCCATCAGTGAACTAGCGGGAGTTAACAATGAGCAGTTCTTC. Translated: CAISELAGVNNEQFF.

This clonotype was seen only a few times. The DNA for the CDR3 is TGCGCCAGCAGCGAGGGGGCTGAAAGGTGGGGTCTTGAGCAGTACTTC. It yields the protein CASSEGAERWGLEQYF. This chain joins TRBV5-1 and TRBJ2-7; 7 bases align to TRBD1. With 4 bases clipped from V and 7 bases from J, the junction kept 17 bases outside the gene matches. Germline CDR1 and CDR2: SGHRS and YFSETQ. The length of the CDR3 is 16 residues.

In its sample, this clonotype was seen a few times. The rearrangement joins TRBV24-1 to TRBJ2-6; D is undetermined. This CDR3 spans 14 amino acids. Germline V lookup: CDR1 KGHDR, CDR2 SFDVKD. Between the trimmed V and J ends, which lost 7 bases and 0 bases, there was a span of 6 bases. This chain's CDR3 is CATSPNSGANVLTF. CDR3 bases: TGTGCCACCAGCCCCAACTCTGGGGCCAACGTCCTGACTTTC.

This clonotype occurred a few times. The V call is TRBV27, the J call TRBJ2-1; 10 nucleotides agree with TRBD2. Germline V gene lookup returns CDR1 MNHEY and CDR2 SMNVEV (reference sequence). V lost 2 bases to trimming and J lost 6 bases; unmatched junction nucleotides: 13. The CDR3 contains 18 residues. CDR3 amino acids: CASSLRSSRVAGGNEQFF. CDR3 sequence (DNA): TGTGCCAGCAGTTTACGATCATCCCGGGTAGCGGGAGGCAATGAGCAGTTCTTC.

The chain is built from TRBV27 and TRBJ2-1; D tentatively reads TRBD1 or TRBD2 (5 bases each). This CDR3 is 13 amino acids long. Trimming shortened V by 4 bases and J by 12 bases, and 16 bases separated the two germline ends. Germline V gene sequence: CDR1 MNHEY, CDR2 SMNVEV (reference sequence). CDR3 bases: TGTGCCAGCAGTTCTATTCCCAGTGGGGGGCAGTTCTTC. This encodes CASSSIPSGGQFF.

The chain is built from TRBV3-1 and TRBJ2-3; no definite D call. The CDR3 extends over 16 amino acids. Trimming took 0 bases from V and 0 from J, leaving 10 bases between them. The V gene's germline CDR1 is LGHDT and CDR2 YNNKEL (reference sequence). CDR3 DNA sequence: TGTGCCAGCAGCCAAGATGAGCGAACGAGCACAGATACGCAGTATTTT. This codes for CASSQDERTSTDTQYF.

The V gene is TRBV12-3 or TRBV12-4, the J gene TRBJ1-5; D uncertain. V was trimmed by 6 bases and J by 4 bases, leaving 10 bases between them. The CDR3 length is 13 residues. The CDR3 reads CASSVERNQPQHF. The CDR3 DNA is TGTGCCAGCAGCGTAGAAAGGAATCAGCCCCAGCATTTT.

This clonotype was observed a few times. The chain couples TRBV29-1 to TRBJ2-3, with 7 bases identical to TRBD1. The CDR3 consists of 15 residues. Germline CDR1 reads SQVTM; CDR2 reads ANQGSEA. The junction had 8 bases not matched to a gene; V was cut back by 4 bases and J by 1 base. CDR3 DNA: TGCAGCGTTGGATTGGAAGGGGGCGGCACAGATACGCAGTATTTT. As protein: CSVGLEGGGTDTQYF.

This chain links TRBV4-1 with TRBJ2-3, with D possibly TRBD2 on 6 matching bases. The CDR3 is 15 residues long. V lost 1 base and J lost 8, with 16 bases in between. CDR1 and CDR2 (germline): MGHRA, YSYEKL. DNA of the CDR3: TGCGCCAGCAGCCAAGGTCGGCGGGGTAGAGGTACGCAGTATTTT. Translating gives CASSQGRRGRGTQYF.

This clonotype was counted a few times. The V gene is TRBV2, the J gene TRBJ1-4, with a possible D match to TRBD1 (5 bases). V was cut by 7 bases and J by 5 bases, with 14 bases left in between. Per the germline V gene, CDR1 is SNHLY and CDR2 is FYNNEI. The CDR3 is made up of 14 amino acids. CDR3 residues: CASTPGVLNEKLFF. The CDR3 DNA reads TGTGCCAGCACCCCGGGGGTACTCAATGAAAAACTGTTTTTT.

A few counts support this clonotype. J is TRBJ2-3 and V is TRBV5-6, with a possible D match to TRBD1 (6 bases). The CDR3 covers 15 residues. V dropped 7 bases and J dropped 0 bases, with 15 bases sitting between them. Germline CDR1 is SGHDT and CDR2 is YYEEEE. The DNA for the CDR3 is TGTGCCAGCCGGGCCACAGGGCCTAGCACAGATACGCAGTATTTT. It yields the protein CASRATGPSTDTQYF. Full variable domain (missing parts from reference TRBV5-6 and TRBJ2-3): DAGVTQSPTHLIKTRGQQVTLRCSPKSGHDTVSWYQQALGQGPQFIFQYYEEEERQRGNFPDRFSGHQFPNYSSELNVNALLLGDSALYLCASRATGPSTDTQYFGPGTRLTVL.

The chain joins TRBV12-3 or TRBV12-4 to TRBJ2-7, with TRBD1 matching over 10 bases. V lost 6 bases and J lost 1; bases outside the gene matches: 6. The CDR3 loop spans 15 amino acids. CDR3 in DNA: TGTGCCAGCAGACCGGGACAGGGGTTGTCCTACGAGCAGTACTTC. This translates into CASRPGQGLSYEQYF.

The sample holds a few counts of this clonotype. The rearrangement joins TRBV7-3 to TRBJ2-3; 10 bases match TRBD2. Per the germline V gene, CDR1 is SGHTA and CDR2 is FQGTGA. The ends lost 2 bases at V and 4 bases at J; junction bases unmatched: 9. The length of the CDR3 is 17 residues. The CDR3 region has the DNA TGTGCCAGCAGCTTAGGGCCACTAGCGGGAACAGCAGATACGCAGTATTTT. This gives the protein CASSLGPLAGTADTQYF.

The CDR3 DNA is TGCAGCGTTGTAACCGGGACAGGGTCGAACACTGAAGCTTTCTTT. Its protein product is CSVVTGTGSNTEAFF. The V call is TRBV29-1, the J call TRBJ1-1; 9 nucleotides agree with TRBD1. The V gene's germline CDR1 is SQVTM and CDR2 ANQGSEA. With 4 bases clipped from V and 1 base from J, the junction kept 7 bases outside the gene matches. The CDR3 extends over 15 amino acids. Supplemented by reference TRBV29-1 and TRBJ1-1, the full variable domain reads SAVISQKPSRDICQRGTSLTIQCQVDSQVTMMFWYRQQPGQSLTLIATANQGSEATYESGFVIDKFPISRPNLTFSTLTVSNMSPEDSSIYLCSVVTGTGSNTEAFFGQGTRLTVV.

V gene TRBV7-2 combines with J gene TRBJ2-7, with TRBD2 identical over 11 bases. This CDR3 region has 18 residues. The junction had 14 bases not matched to a gene; V was cut back by 5 bases and J by 2 bases. Germline CDR1 reads SGHTA; CDR2 reads FQGNSA. CDR3 region: CASSLRSLAGGPPYEQYF. In DNA form, the CDR3 reads TGTGCCAGCAGCCTGCGAAGTCTAGCGGGGGGTCCCCCCTACGAGCAGTACTTC.

The chain joins TRBV3-1 to TRBJ1-2, with unresolved D. Germline CDR1 reads LGHDT; CDR2 reads YNNKEL (reference sequence). V was trimmed by 1 base and J by 8 bases, leaving 14 bases between them. This CDR3 is built from 14 residues. CDR3 nucleotide sequence: TGTGCCAGCAGCCAAGGATCGCGAGGTGGCGGCTACACCTTC. As protein: CASSQGSRGGGYTF.

The V and J genes are TRBV6-5 and TRBJ2-1; 7 bases match TRBD2. The germline CDR1 and CDR2 sequences are MNHEY and SVGAGI. V shed 4 bases, J shed 0 bases, and the junction held 21 bases outside the gene matches. The length of the CDR3 is 21 residues. Here the CDR3 reads CASSLAASGLSTLSSYNEQFF. The CDR3 nucleotides are TGTGCCAGCAGTTTGGCCGCCTCGGGACTATCGACATTAAGCTCCTACAATGAGCAGTTCTTC.

The rearrangement uses TRBV3-1 and TRBJ2-7; D is uncertain. The CDR3 contains 14 residues. Trimming removed 0 bases at V and 2 bases at J, with 8 bases between. CDR1 and CDR2 (germline): LGHDT, YNNKEL (reference sequence). DNA of the CDR3: TGTGCCAGCAGCCAAGATCAGGTAACCTACGAGCAGTACTTC. It translates to CASSQDQVTYEQYF.

V and J are TRBV20-1 and TRBJ2-2, with 7 nucleotides matching TRBD2. V gave up 0 bases and J gave up 7 bases; unmatched junction bases: 8. The germline V gene encodes CDR1 DFQATT and CDR2 SNEGSKA (reference sequence). The CDR3 covers 15 residues. The CDR3 sequence: CSAREGGYSVGELFF. The CDR3 DNA reads TGCAGTGCTAGAGAGGGGGGGTACTCGGTCGGGGAGCTGTTTTTT.

This clonotype was observed a few times. The chain couples TRBV27 to TRBJ1-1; D unclear. Germline lookup yields CDR1 MNHEY and CDR2 SMNVEV (reference sequence). V lost 5 bases, J lost 5 bases, and 15 bases lay in between. The CDR3 is 14 amino acids. The DNA of the CDR3 is TGTGCCAGCAGTCACGCCCGGGGAGGGACTGAAGCTTTCTTT. Its protein is CASSHARGGTEAFF.